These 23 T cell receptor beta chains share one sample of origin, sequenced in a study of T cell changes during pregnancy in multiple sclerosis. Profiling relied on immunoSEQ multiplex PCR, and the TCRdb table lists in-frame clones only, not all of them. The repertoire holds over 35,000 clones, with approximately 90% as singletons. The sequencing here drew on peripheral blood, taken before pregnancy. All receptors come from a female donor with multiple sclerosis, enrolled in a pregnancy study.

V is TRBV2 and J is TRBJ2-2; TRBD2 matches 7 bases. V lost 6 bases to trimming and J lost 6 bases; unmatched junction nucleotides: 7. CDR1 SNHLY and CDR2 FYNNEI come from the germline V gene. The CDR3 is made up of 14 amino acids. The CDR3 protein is CASRSGTTAGELFF. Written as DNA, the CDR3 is TGTGCCAGCAGGTCCGGGACTACAGCCGGGGAGCTGTTTTTT. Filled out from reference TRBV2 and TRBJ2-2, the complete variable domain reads EPEVTQTPSHQVTQMGQEVILRCVPISNHLYFYWYRQILGQKVEFLVSFYNNEISEKSEIFDDQFSVERPDGSNFTLKIRSTKLEDSAMYFCASRSGTTAGELFFGEGSRLTVL.

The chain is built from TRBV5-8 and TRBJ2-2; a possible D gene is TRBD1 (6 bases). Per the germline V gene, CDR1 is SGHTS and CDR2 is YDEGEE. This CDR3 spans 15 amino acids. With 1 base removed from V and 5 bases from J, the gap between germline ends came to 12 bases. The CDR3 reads CASSLPGERTGELFF. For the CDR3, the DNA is TGTGCCAGCAGCTTGCCAGGGGAGAGGACCGGGGAGCTGTTTTTT.

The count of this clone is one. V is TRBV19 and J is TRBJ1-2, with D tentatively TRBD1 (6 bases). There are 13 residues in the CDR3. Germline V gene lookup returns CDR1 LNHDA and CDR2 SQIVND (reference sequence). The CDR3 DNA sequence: TGTGCATCCAACAGGGAATCTAACTATGGCTACACCTTC. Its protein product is CASNRESNYGYTF.

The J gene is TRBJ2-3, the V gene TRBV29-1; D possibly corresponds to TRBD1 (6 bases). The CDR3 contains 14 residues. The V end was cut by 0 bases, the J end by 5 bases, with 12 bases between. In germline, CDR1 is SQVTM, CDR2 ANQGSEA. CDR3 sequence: CSVEEGAPGDTQYF. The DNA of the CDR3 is TGCAGCGTTGAAGAGGGGGCCCCGGGAGATACGCAGTATTTT.

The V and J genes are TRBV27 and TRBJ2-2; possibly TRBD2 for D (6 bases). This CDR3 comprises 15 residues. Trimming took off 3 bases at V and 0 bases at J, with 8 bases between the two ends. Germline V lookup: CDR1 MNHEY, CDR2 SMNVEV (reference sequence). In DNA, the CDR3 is TGTGCCAGCAGTTTTGGGGGGACGAACACCGGGGAGCTGTTTTTT. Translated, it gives CASSFGGTNTGELFF.

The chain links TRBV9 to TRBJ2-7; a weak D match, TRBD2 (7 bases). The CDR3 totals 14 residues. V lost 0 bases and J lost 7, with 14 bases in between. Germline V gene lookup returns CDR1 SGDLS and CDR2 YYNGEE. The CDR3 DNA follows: TGTGCCAGCAGCGTAGTTATGGGAGGGGGGGAGCAGTACTTC. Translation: CASSVVMGGGEQYF.

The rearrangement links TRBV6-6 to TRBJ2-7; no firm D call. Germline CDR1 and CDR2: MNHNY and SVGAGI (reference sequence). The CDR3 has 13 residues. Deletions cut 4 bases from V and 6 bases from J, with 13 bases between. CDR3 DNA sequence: TGTGCCAGCAGTTTACCCCAGGTGGGCGAGCAGTACTTC. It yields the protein CASSLPQVGEQYF.

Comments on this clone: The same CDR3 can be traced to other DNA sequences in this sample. The CDR3 sequence is CASSLALAGFNEQFF. The CDR3 DNA follows: TGTGCCAGCAGCTTAGCTCTAGCGGGCTTCAATGAGCAGTTCTTC. V gene TRBV11-3 combines with J gene TRBJ2-1, with 8 bases aligning to TRBD2. The CDR3 runs 15 residues. With V trimmed by 1 base and J by 6 bases, 5 bases remained unmatched. In germline, CDR1 is SGHNT, CDR2 YENEEA.

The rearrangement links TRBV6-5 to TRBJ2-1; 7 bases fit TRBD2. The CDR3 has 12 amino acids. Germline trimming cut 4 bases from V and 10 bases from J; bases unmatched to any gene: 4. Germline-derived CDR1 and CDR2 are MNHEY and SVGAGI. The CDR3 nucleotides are TGTGCCAGCAGTTTCCTTAGCGGGGAGCAGTTCTTC. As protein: CASSFLSGEQFF.

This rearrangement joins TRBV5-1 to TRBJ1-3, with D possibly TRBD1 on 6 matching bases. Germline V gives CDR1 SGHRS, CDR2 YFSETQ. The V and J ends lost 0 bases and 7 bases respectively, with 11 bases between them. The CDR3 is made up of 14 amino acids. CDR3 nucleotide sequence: TGCGCCAGCAGCTTGGCTACAGGGTGGAACACCATATATTTT. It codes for CASSLATGWNTIYF.

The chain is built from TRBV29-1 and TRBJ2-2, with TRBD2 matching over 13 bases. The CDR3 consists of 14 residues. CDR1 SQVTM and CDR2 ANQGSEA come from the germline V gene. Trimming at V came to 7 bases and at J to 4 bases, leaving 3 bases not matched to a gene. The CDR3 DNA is TGCAGCGCCCGGACTAGCGGGGGCACCGGGGAGCTGTTTTTT. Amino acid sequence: CSARTSGGTGELFF.

In DNA form, the CDR3 reads TGTGCCCTGGACAGCTCTGGGGCCAACGTCCTGACTTTC. Amino acid sequence: CALDSSGANVLTF. This sequence joins TRBV30 and TRBJ2-6; a weak D match, TRBD1 (6 bases). Germline loops: CDR1 GTSNPN, CDR2 SVGIG (reference sequence). The CDR3 loop spans 13 amino acids. V gave up 8 bases and J gave up 0 bases, with 8 bases separating them.

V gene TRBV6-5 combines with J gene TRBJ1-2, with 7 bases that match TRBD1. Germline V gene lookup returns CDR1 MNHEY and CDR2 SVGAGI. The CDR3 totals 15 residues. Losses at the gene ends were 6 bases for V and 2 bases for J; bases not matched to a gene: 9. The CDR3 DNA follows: TGTGCCAGCAGAATGGGGACAGTCATCAACTATGGCTACACCTTC. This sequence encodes CASRMGTVINYGYTF.

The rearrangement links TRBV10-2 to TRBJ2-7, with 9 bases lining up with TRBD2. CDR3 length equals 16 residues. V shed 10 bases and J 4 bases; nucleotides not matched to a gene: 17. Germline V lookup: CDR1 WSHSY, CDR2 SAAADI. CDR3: CATSAGGKGMGYEQYF. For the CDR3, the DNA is TGCGCCACCTCAGCGGGAGGTAAAGGGATGGGATACGAGCAGTACTTC.

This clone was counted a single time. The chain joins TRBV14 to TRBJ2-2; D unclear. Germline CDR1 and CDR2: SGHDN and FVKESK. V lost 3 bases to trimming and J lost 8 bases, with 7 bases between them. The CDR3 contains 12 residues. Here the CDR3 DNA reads TGTGCCAGCAGCCAGTCCCCTGGGGAGCTGTTTTTT. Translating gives CASSQSPGELFF.

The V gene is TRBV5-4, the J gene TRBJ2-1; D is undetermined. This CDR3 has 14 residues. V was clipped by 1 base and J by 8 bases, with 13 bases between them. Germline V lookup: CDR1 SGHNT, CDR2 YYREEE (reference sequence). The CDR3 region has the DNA TGTGCCAGCAGCTTGACGGTTTTTACAGATGAGCAGTTCTTC. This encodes CASSLTVFTDEQFF.

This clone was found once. The CDR3, as DNA: TGTGCCTGGAGCCGACTAGCGGGAGCGGGGGAGCAGTACTTC. Translation: CAWSRLAGAGEQYF. The V and J genes are TRBV30 and TRBJ2-7; 12 positions agree with TRBD2. This CDR3 spans 14 amino acids. Germline V gene sequence: CDR1 GTSNPN, CDR2 SVGIG (reference sequence). Trimming took 3 bases from V and 7 from J; bases not matched to a gene: 7.

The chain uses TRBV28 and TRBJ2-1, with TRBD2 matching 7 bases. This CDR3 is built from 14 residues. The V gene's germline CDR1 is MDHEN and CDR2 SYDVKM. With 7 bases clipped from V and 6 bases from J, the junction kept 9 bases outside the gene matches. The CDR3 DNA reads TGTGCCAGCATCCGGGGGGTCCCGGTCAATGAGCAGTTCTTC. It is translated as CASIRGVPVNEQFF.

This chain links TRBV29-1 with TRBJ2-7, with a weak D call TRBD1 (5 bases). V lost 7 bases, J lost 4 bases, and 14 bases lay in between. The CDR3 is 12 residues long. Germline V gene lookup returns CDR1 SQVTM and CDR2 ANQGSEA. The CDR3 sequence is CSALRGLYEQYF. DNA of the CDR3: TGCAGCGCTCTAAGGGGCCTGTACGAGCAGTACTTC.

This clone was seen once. As DNA, the CDR3 is TGTGCCAGCAGCCAAGAGACGACAGGGCCCACCGGGGAGCTGTTTTTT. As protein: CASSQETTGPTGELFF. The rearrangement uses TRBV4-2 and TRBJ2-2, with TRBD1 identical over 7 bases. The CDR3 is 16 residues long. Germline V gene sequence: CDR1 LGHNA, CDR2 YNFKEQ. V lost 0 bases to trimming and J lost 4 bases; unmatched junction nucleotides: 5.

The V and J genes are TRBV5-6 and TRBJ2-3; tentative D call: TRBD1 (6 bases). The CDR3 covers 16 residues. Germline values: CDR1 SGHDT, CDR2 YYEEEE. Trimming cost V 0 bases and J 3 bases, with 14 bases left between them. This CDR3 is CASSLAGGQGTDTQYF. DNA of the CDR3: TGTGCCAGCAGCTTGGCAGGCGGGCAGGGGACAGATACGCAGTATTTT.

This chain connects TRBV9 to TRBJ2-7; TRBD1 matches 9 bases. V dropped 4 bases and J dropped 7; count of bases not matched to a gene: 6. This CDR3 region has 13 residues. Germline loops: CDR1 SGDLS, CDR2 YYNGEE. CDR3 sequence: CASSPGTGREQYF. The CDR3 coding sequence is TGTGCCAGCAGCCCAGGGACAGGGAGGGAGCAGTACTTC.

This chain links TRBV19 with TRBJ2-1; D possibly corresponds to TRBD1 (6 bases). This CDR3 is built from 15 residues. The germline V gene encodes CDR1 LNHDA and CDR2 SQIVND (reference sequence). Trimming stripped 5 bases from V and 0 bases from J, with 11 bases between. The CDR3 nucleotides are TGTGCCAGTAGTGACAGGCCCCGCTCCTACAATGAGCAGTTCTTC. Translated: CASSDRPRSYNEQFF.